In this sample, the clone carrying this T cell receptor (beta chain) turned up a few times. Trimming took 5 bases from V and 11 from J, leaving 19 bases between them. The CDR3 has 15 residues. From germline, CDR1 is MNHNS and CDR2 SASEGT. The sample is drawn from a study of early T cells in non-severe SARS-CoV-2 infection. In TCRdb, the 5' RACE reads were re-called with MiXCR into one record per CDR3 protein. Here the sample spans 70,000 to 85,000 distinct CDR3 sequences, around 12% being singletons. The sequence was collected from an adult who was a healthcare worker with PCR-confirmed SARS-CoV-2 infection or an uninfected control (not recorded which). The chain combines TRBV6-1 with TRBJ1-6; D perhaps matches TRBD1 (5 bases). Sequenced sample: whole blood. The CDR3 coding sequence is TGTGCCAGCAGTTTTGGACCGGGGGATTATCCACCCCTCCACTTT. Amino acid sequence: CASSFGPGDYPPLHF.